This T cell receptor (beta chain) was captured by sequencing in a study of cytomegalovirus exposure and HLA in healthy donors. Study results and limitations: Confirmation was obtained in vitro that three CMV-associated chains are specific for CMV antigens. According to a later analysis, TCR clusters from the first cohort tended to co-occur in the roughly 120 validation repertoires. Despite most TCR sequences being rare, some public TCRs occurred in many donors.

For this clone: The antigen is undetermined.

The donors were members of the validation cohort comprising over 100 subjects, separate from the roughly 650-subject first cohort. Here immunoSEQ multiplex PCR was the method, and the copy in TCRdb shows in-frame clones only, minus some. In the table there are over 110,000 clones, roughly nine tenths of which are singletons. The trim removed 4 bases at V and 0 bases at J, leaving 2 bases unmatched. The germline CDR1 and CDR2 sequences are MNHNS and SASEGT. This CDR3 comprises 15 residues. The chain combines TRBV6-1 with TRBJ1-2; 10 nucleotides line up with TRBD1. The clonotype comes from a man aged 18 to 30 in good health and CMV-seronegative. Source material: PBMCs. CDR3 coding DNA: TGTGCCAGCAGTGTCGGGACAGGGGCTAACTATGGCTACACCTTC. It specifies CASSVGTGANYGYTF.